This T cell receptor beta chain emerged from a study of cytomegalovirus exposure and HLA in healthy donors. The V gene's germline CDR1 is MNHNS and CDR2 SASEGT. This CDR3 comprises 14 residues. With V trimmed by 6 bases and J by 8 bases, 9 bases remained unmatched. PCR used 60 Vbeta primers and 13 Jbeta primers. This table comes from immunoSEQ multiplex PCR, and its TCRdb copy is limited to in-frame clones, with some not included. The sample yields roughly 150,000 clones, about three quarters seen once. The specimen sequenced was PBMCs. The gene calls are TRBV6-1 and TRBJ1-4, with 7 bases fitting TRBD1. This clonotype originated in a man in his forties or fifties in good health and CMV-seropositive. This CDR3 reads CASSRDSLAEKLFF. The CDR3 DNA sequence: TGTGCCAGCAGCAGGGACAGTTTAGCGGAAAAACTGTTTTTT.